Listed below are T cell receptor beta chains from one sample, sequenced in a study of T cells in Graves' hyperthyroidism and ophthalmopathy. TCRdb ran MiXCR on the multiplex PCR reads and lists one entry per CDR3 protein. This table holds 300,000 or so distinct CDR3 sequences, about 18% found once. The sequencing sample was made of blood. The receptors derive from a woman between 50 and 59 years old with Graves' hyperthyroidism. Both conserved end residues are part of each CDR3. The D gene is left open where the match is weak. Not every row has a clone size; where given, it reads once, few, many or a size class.

d_gene | abundance | j_gene | v_gene | CDR3nt | CDR3aa
TRBD2 | few | TRBJ2-2 | TRBV3-1 | TGTGCCAGCAGTCTATTAGCGGGAGGGCCGTCCGGGGAGCTGTTTTTT | CASSLLAGGPSGELFF
TRBD2 | . | TRBJ2-7 | TRBV27 | TGTGCCAGCAGGACTAGCGGCCTCTCCTACGAGCAGTACTTC | CASRTSGLSYEQYF
TRBD1 | once | TRBJ1-6 | TRBV10-3 | TGTGCCATCAGACCGGGACAGGCCGGGTCGCCCCTCCACTTT | CAIRPGQAGSPLHF
. | few | TRBJ2-7 | TRBV6-5 | TGTGCTAGCAGTTACGGAACAGGGACCGCCTACGAGCAGTACTTC | CASSYGTGTAYEQYF
. | . | TRBJ1-3 | TRBV9 | TGTGCCAGCAGCGTAGCGGGCGGTGGAAACACCATATATTTT | CASSVAGGGNTIYF
TRBD2 | . | TRBJ2-5 | TRBV27 | TGTGCCAGCAGTTTTTTAGCGGGACAAGAGACCCAGTACTTC | CASSFLAGQETQYF
. | few | TRBJ2-7 | TRBV30 | TGTGCCTGGCTGGACCGGGACCGCTCCTACGAGCAGTACTTC | CAWLDRDRSYEQYF
. | many | TRBJ1-2 | TRBV6-1 | TGTGCCAGCAGTGAAAGTGTAGGGGGAGGGAGCTATGGCTACACCTTC | CASSESVGGGSYGYTF
. | many | TRBJ1-1 | TRBV12-3/TRBV12-4 | TGTGCCAGCAGTCCACGACAGGTTTGGTCGAACACTGAAGCTTTCTTT | CASSPRQVWSNTEAFF
. | few | TRBJ1-6 | TRBV9 | TGTGCCAGTGACAAGAGGGAAGTTACCTATAATTCACCCCTCCACTTT | CASDKREVTYNSPLHF
TRBD2 | many | TRBJ2-1 | TRBV12-3/TRBV12-4 | TGTGCCAGCAGTCCCCTGACTAGCGGGAGGCCGGTGATTGACTACAATGAGCAGTTCTTC | CASSPLTSGRPVIDYNEQFF
TRBD1 | . | TRBJ1-1 | TRBV12-3/TRBV12-4 | TGTGCCGCCAAGACAGGGGGAGACACTGAAGCTTTCTTT | CAAKTGGDTEAFF
. | few | TRBJ1-4 | TRBV6-1 | TGTGCCAGCAGCGCTAACTATGAAAAACTGTTTTTT | CASSANYEKLFF
. | many | TRBJ2-7 | TRBV20-1 | TGCAGTGCTAGAGATGATGTTGAGAGCGCCCACGAGCAGTACTTC | CSARDDVESAHEQYF
. | . | TRBJ1-5 | TRBV19 | TGTGCCAGTAGTATTCCGGGAAATCAGCCCCAGCATTTT | CASSIPGNQPQHF
TRBD2 | . | TRBJ2-1 | TRBV7-3 | TGTGCCAGCAGCTTATTTCCAGCGGGAAACAATGATGGGCAGTTCTTC | CASSLFPAGNNDGQFF
. | . | TRBJ1-5 | TRBV5-6 | TGTGCCAGCAGCTGGTCCCGGACAGTCAGCAATCAGCCCCAGCATTTT | CASSWSRTVSNQPQHF